Below, one TCR beta chain is given with its context. What it binds is unknown. This specimen comes from a study of T cell responses to AZD1222 COVID-19 vaccine. Study-level information: Second doses were pooled across both intervals (about 4 or about 12 weeks).

Broader study findings: Clonal diversity may have been underestimated in mostly white British donors. A rise in Spike-specific TCR breadth and depth followed two AZD1222 doses. Just six people given AZD1222 tested seropositive at baseline.

Some clones are missing from TCRdb's copy, which holds only in-frame ones; the method was immunoSEQ multiplex PCR. The repertoire holds under 170,000 clones, with approximately 94% as singletons. The clonotype comes from an adult in good health. The source was peripheral blood, collected on day 0 of AZD1222 vaccination.

CDR3 sequence reads: CSVDGQLNTEAFF. The CDR3 DNA reads as TGCAGCGTTGACGGACAGCTGAACACTGAAGCTTTCTTT. The genes are TRBV29-1 and TRBJ1-1; maybe TRBD1 (6 bases). With 3 bases removed from V and 0 bases from J, the gap between germline ends came to 8 bases. CDR3 length: 13 residues. From germline, CDR1 is SQVTM and CDR2 ANQGSEA.